The next 31 T cell receptor beta chains were all read from a single sample in a study of OX40 agonist ivuxolimab in advanced cancers. Some clones are missing from TCRdb's copy, which holds only in-frame ones; the method was immunoSEQ multiplex PCR. The table includes 82,000 or so clones, about 85% detected once. The input for sequencing was CD4+ or CD8+ T cells sorted from blood, taken in a trial of the OX40 agonist ivuxolimab. These receptors were taken from an adult with an advanced solid tumor such as melanoma, head and neck, liver or kidney cancer.

Of note for this clone: Within the sample, other DNA sequences also encode this same CDR3. The V call is TRBV6-5, the J call TRBJ1-2; perhaps TRBD1 as D (6 bases). The germline gives CDR1 MNHEY, CDR2 SVGAGI. The CDR3 loop spans 14 amino acids. V lost 2 bases and J lost 1, with 8 bases in between. The CDR3 DNA sequence: TGTGCCAGCAGTTACGGGGGGCTTAACTATGGCTACACCTTC. Residues: CASSYGGLNYGYTF.

The gene calls are TRBV5-1 and TRBJ1-1; D is unclear. CDR3 length: 12 amino acids. Germline V lookup: CDR1 SGHRS, CDR2 YFSETQ. V gave up 3 bases and J gave up 1 base, with 4 bases separating them. Here the CDR3 reads CASSSQNTEAFF. The CDR3 region has the DNA TGCGCCAGCAGCTCGCAGAACACTGAAGCTTTCTTT. Variable domain in full (rest from reference TRBV5-1 and TRBJ1-1): KAGVTQTPRYLIKTRGQQVTLSCSPISGHRSVSWYQQTPGQGLQFLFEYFSETQRNKGNFPGRFSGRQFSNSRSEMNVSTLELGDSALYLCASSSQNTEAFFGQGTRLTVV.

CDR3 residues: CASSEFYQPQHF. CDR3 bases: TGTGCCAGCAGTGAATTTTACCAGCCCCAGCATTTT. This chain joins TRBV6-1 and TRBJ1-5; D is unresolved. The CDR3 is made up of 12 amino acids. Trimming cost V 2 bases and J 7 bases, with 6 bases left between them. Germline lookup yields CDR1 MNHNS and CDR2 SASEGT.

This chain uses TRBV6-5 with TRBJ1-6, with no clear D. V lost 6 bases and J 9 bases, leaving 15 bases between the germline ends. The CDR3 totals 14 residues. Germline V gene data show CDR1 as MNHEY and CDR2 as SVGAGI. The CDR3 reads CASSLEITSSPLHF. The CDR3 nucleotides are TGTGCCAGCAGCCTTGAGATCACAAGTTCACCCCTCCACTTT.

In this sample, this clone turned up once. The chain employs TRBV7-2 and TRBJ2-4; 8 bases fit TRBD1. CDR1 is SGHTA, CDR2 FQGNSA, per germline. Unmatched junction bases numbered 15, after V lost 5 bases and J lost 0 bases. This CDR3 spans 19 amino acids. CDR3 nucleotide sequence: TGTGCCAGCAGCCCCCGACAGGGGACGGGGATACTAGCCAAAAACATTCAGTACTTC. This sequence encodes CASSPRQGTGILAKNIQYF.

The chain recombines TRBV10-3 with TRBJ2-3; D may be TRBD2 (7 bases). V lost 8 bases, J lost 2 bases, and 23 bases lay in between. The CDR3 length is 17 residues. Germline loops: CDR1 ENHRY, CDR2 SYGVKD. CDR3 nucleotide sequence: TGTGCCATCTCCCCCGGGGGGCGGGGGCCGTCCACAGATACGCAGTATTTT. Translation gives CAISPGGRGPSTDTQYF.

The CDR3 is CASISSGGPSVEFF. CDR3 DNA sequence: TGTGCCAGCATATCTAGCGGGGGGCCGTCGGTCGAGTTCTTC. The chain joins TRBV5-4 to TRBJ2-1, with TRBD2 matching 11 bases. J was trimmed by 14 bases and V by 6 bases; bases with no gene match: 13. CDR1 SGHNT and CDR2 YYREEE come from the germline V gene (reference sequence). The CDR3 has 14 amino acids. Based on the CDR3 plus reference TRBV5-4 and TRBJ2-1, the full variable domain is ETGVTQSPTHLIKTRGQQVTLRCSSQSGHNTVSWYQQALGQGPQFIFQYYREEENGRGNFPPRFSGLQFPNYSSELNVNALELDDSALYLCASISSGGPSVEFFGPGTRLTVL.

The chain combines TRBV25-1 with TRBJ2-1; D is perhaps TRBD2 (6 bases). Germline assignment: CDR1 MGHDK and CDR2 SYGVNS. Trimming cost V 1 base and J 7 bases, with 17 bases left between them. The CDR3 covers 16 residues. CDR3 in DNA: TGTGCCAGCAGTGAATTCGGCGGGGCCCGACTTAATGAGCAGTTCTTC. Translating it yields CASSEFGGARLNEQFF.

The gene calls are TRBV4-2 and TRBJ2-3, with D possibly TRBD2 on 5 matching bases. Germline lookup yields CDR1 LGHNA and CDR2 YNFKEQ. The CDR3 totals 13 residues. V lost 8 bases to trimming and J lost 1 base, with 10 bases between them. CDR3 nucleotides: TGTGCCAGCGCACCGCGGGGCACAGATACGCAGTATTTT. Protein sequence: CASAPRGTDTQYF.

Points on this clone: Sequence at one end of the junction differs from germline and may be a read error. The chain couples TRBV7-7 to TRBJ1-1, with D hard to call. Germline CDR1 and CDR2: SSHAT and FNYEAQ (reference sequence). The CDR3 extends over 20 amino acids. This chain's CDR3 is CASNSRVTGPQTAENTEAFF. Written as DNA, the CDR3 is TGTGCTAGCAACAGTAGGGTCACCGGGCCCCAAACCGCGGAGAACACTGAAGCTTTCTTT.

The V call is TRBV7-2, the J call TRBJ2-5; 14 nucleotides line up with TRBD2. Germline V CDR1 and CDR2: SGHTA, FQGNSA. The V and J ends lost 5 bases and 5 bases, in that order; junction bases with no gene match: 16. CDR3 size: 19 residues. CDR3 loop: CASSLLVTSGGVPPETQYF. The CDR3 DNA follows: TGTGCCAGCAGCCTCCTGGTGACTAGCGGGGGGGTCCCCCCGGAGACCCAGTACTTC.

The CDR3 DNA follows: TGCAGCGTTGTGCGGGGGAGCTCCTACAATGAGCAGTTCTTC. Translated: CSVVRGSSYNEQFF. The chain links TRBV29-1 to TRBJ2-1; 7 bases are shared with TRBD2. The V gene end was trimmed by 4 bases and the J gene end by 0 bases; junction bases not matched to a gene: 3. The CDR3 covers 14 residues. From germline, CDR1 is SQVTM and CDR2 ANQGSEA.

The chain couples TRBV6-6 to TRBJ1-2; 10 positions match TRBD1. CDR3 length: 14 residues. CDR1 is MNHNY, CDR2 SVGAGI, per germline (reference sequence). V lost 7 bases to trimming and J lost 3 bases; unmatched junction nucleotides: 5. The CDR3: CASTQTGGHYGYTF. The DNA of the CDR3 is TGTGCCAGCACCCAGACAGGGGGCCACTATGGCTACACCTTC.

This clone is a singleton in its sample. The chain couples TRBV7-3 to TRBJ2-3, with D tentatively TRBD2 (6 bases). Trimming cost V 5 bases and J 4 bases, with 25 bases left between them. CDR3 size: 18 residues. Germline values: CDR1 SGHTA, CDR2 FQGTGA. CDR3 bases: TGTGCCAGCAGCCCCCCTCGTGCGGGACCATCCTTCCCAGATACGCAGTATTTT. Its protein product is CASSPPRAGPSFPDTQYF. The complete variable domain, with remaining parts taken from reference TRBV7-3 and TRBJ2-3, reads GAGVSQTPSNKVTEKGKYVELRCDPISGHTALYWYRQSLGQGPEFLIYFQGTGAADDSGLPNDRFFAVRPEGSVSTLKIQRTERGDSAVYLCASSPPRAGPSFPDTQYFGPGTRLTVL.

V gene TRBV9 combines with J gene TRBJ1-6, with TRBD1 matching 9 bases. CDR1 SGDLS and CDR2 YYNGEE come from the germline V gene. Unmatched junction bases numbered 8, after V lost 4 bases and J lost 9 bases. The CDR3 loop spans 15 amino acids. The CDR3 nucleotides are TGTGCCAGCAGCCTAACCGGGACAGGGAGTTCACCCCTCCACTTT. It translates to CASSLTGTGSSPLHF.

V and J are TRBV9 and TRBJ1-1; 8 bases agree with TRBD1. Germline V gives CDR1 SGDLS, CDR2 YYNGEE. The V and J ends lost 4 bases and 0 bases, in that order; junction bases with no gene match: 8. The CDR3 runs to 16 residues. The CDR3 DNA reads TGTGCCAGCAGCCACCCAGGGGGCCGAGTGAACACTGAAGCTTTCTTT. Translated: CASSHPGGRVNTEAFF. Using reference TRBV9 and TRBJ1-1 for the parts outside the CDR3, the full variable domain is DSGVTQTPKHLITATGQRVTLRCSPRSGDLSVYWYQQSLDQGLQFLIQYYNGEERAKGNILERFSAQQFPDLHSELNLSSLELGDSALYFCASSHPGGRVNTEAFFGQGTRLTVV.

The J gene is TRBJ1-4, the V gene TRBV5-1; TRBD1 might be the D (5 bases). Germline CDR1 is SGHRS and CDR2 is YFSETQ. V was pared by 0 bases and J by 6 bases, with 6 bases between. The CDR3 has 13 residues. The chain's CDR3 is CASSLGGDEKLFF. CDR3 DNA sequence: TGCGCCAGCAGCTTGGGAGGGGATGAAAAACTGTTTTTT.

J is TRBJ2-2 and V is TRBV11-2; unclear D gene. Trimming shortened V by 0 bases and J by 1 base, and 3 bases separated the two germline ends. The CDR3 sequence is 14 residues long. Germline-derived CDR1 and CDR2 are SGHAT and FQNNGV. CDR3 sequence (DNA): TGTGCCAGCAGCTTAGAGCGGAACACCGGGGAGCTGTTTTTT. Residues: CASSLERNTGELFF.

The genes are TRBV15 and TRBJ2-3; D may be TRBD1 (7 bases). Trimming took off 0 bases at V and 3 bases at J, with 16 bases between the two ends. CDR3 length equals 17 residues. Germline loops: CDR1 LNHNV, CDR2 YYDKDF (reference sequence). CDR3: CATSRDLLQGGTDTQYF. CDR3 DNA sequence: TGTGCCACCAGCAGAGATCTCTTGCAGGGGGGAACAGATACGCAGTATTTT.

The genes are TRBV6-5 and TRBJ1-6; D not resolved. The ends were cut back, 4 bases at V and 8 bases at J, with 6 bases in the middle. This CDR3 region has 12 residues. From germline, CDR1 is MNHEY and CDR2 SVGAGI. CDR3 nucleotides: TGTGCCAGCAGTTTAGGGCATTCACCCCTCCACTTT. Translated, it gives CASSLGHSPLHF.

This clone was detected a few times. The chain has TRBV7-2 and TRBJ1-5, with D unresolved. The ends were cut back, 5 bases at V and 4 bases at J, with 6 bases in the middle. The CDR3 is made up of 12 amino acids. Germline assignment: CDR1 SGHTA and CDR2 FQGNSA. The DNA of the CDR3 is TGTGCCAGCAGCAACACTAATCAGCCCCAGCATTTT. Translated, it gives CASSNTNQPQHF.

This chain connects TRBV19 to TRBJ2-5; maybe TRBD2 (7 bases). This CDR3 has 14 amino acids. Germline V gene sequence: CDR1 LNHDA, CDR2 SQIVND (reference sequence). V was shortened by 5 bases and J by 4 bases, with 14 bases between the two germline ends. The CDR3 here is CASSGGGRLETQYF. The CDR3 DNA is TGTGCCAGTAGTGGGGGGGGGCGGCTAGAGACCCAGTACTTC.

J is TRBJ1-1 and V is TRBV7-2, with D unresolved. The CDR3 is 13 residues long. From germline, CDR1 is SGHTA and CDR2 FQGNSA. Between the trimmed V and J ends, which lost 6 bases and 1 base, there was a span of 9 bases. The CDR3 sequence: CASSSTENTEAFF. Written as DNA, the CDR3 is TGTGCCAGCAGTTCTACGGAGAACACTGAAGCTTTCTTT. The whole variable domain, remainder taken from reference TRBV7-2 and TRBJ1-1, is GAGVSQSPSNKVTEKGKDVELRCDPISGHTALYWYRQSLGQGLEFLIYFQGNSAPDKSGLPSDRFSAERTGGSVSTLTIQRTQQEDSAVYLCASSSTENTEAFFGQGTRLTVV.

As concerns this clone: The junction does not match germline at one end; this may be a read error. The genes are TRBV7-7 and TRBJ2-5, with TRBD2 matching 9 bases. Germline CDR1 SSHAT, CDR2 FNYEAQ (reference sequence). This CDR3 is built from 17 residues. For the CDR3, the DNA is TGTGCTAGCAGCCCTACCCTAGCGGGGAGTTTCCAAGAGACCCAGTACTTC. This gives the protein CASSPTLAGSFQETQYF.

The V call is TRBV19, the J call TRBJ1-2; D possibly corresponds to TRBD1 (6 bases). Germline loops: CDR1 LNHDA, CDR2 SQIVND (reference sequence). The V and J ends lost 4 bases and 2 bases respectively, with 17 bases between them. The CDR3 length is 16 residues. The DNA for the CDR3 is TGTGCCAGTAGTACAGGGGCGCCATTTAAAAACTATGGCTACACCTTC. Residues: CASSTGAPFKNYGYTF.

The chain carries TRBV19 and TRBJ1-2; possible D gene TRBD1, 5 bases. Germline V gene data show CDR1 as LNHDA and CDR2 as SQIVND (reference sequence). The CDR3 runs 13 residues. Trimming pared 6 bases from V and 2 bases from J, leaving 10 bases between. The CDR3 DNA is TGTGCCAGTAGCCCGGACACAAACTATGGCTACACCTTC. This gives the protein CASSPDTNYGYTF.

This clone was detected only a few times. The chain has TRBV5-5 and TRBJ1-1; a weak D match, TRBD1 (5 bases). Germline V gives CDR1 SGHKS, CDR2 YYEKEE (reference sequence). The CDR3 is 15 residues long. V shed 1 base and J shed 5 bases, with 15 bases lying between them. This CDR3 reads CASSLTTSGLTEAFF. DNA for the CDR3: TGTGCCAGCAGCTTGACTACATCAGGGCTAACTGAAGCTTTCTTT.

The chain joins TRBV5-8 to TRBJ1-6, with a possible D match to TRBD1 (5 bases). The ends were cut back, 1 base at V and 7 bases at J, with 9 bases in the middle. The V gene's germline CDR1 is SGHTS and CDR2 YDEGEE. The CDR3 length is 14 residues. In DNA form, the CDR3 reads TGTGCCAGCAGCTTGAGCCAGGGAAATTCACCCCTCCACTTT. It codes for CASSLSQGNSPLHF.

This sequence joins TRBV7-3 and TRBJ2-3; 10 positions agree with TRBD2. With V trimmed by 3 bases and J by 8 bases, 8 bases remained unmatched. CDR1 and CDR2 from the germline V gene are SGHTA and FQGTGA. The CDR3 is made up of 15 amino acids. The CDR3 region is CASSFSSGGAGTQYF. The CDR3 nucleotides read TGTGCCAGCAGCTTTTCAAGCGGGGGGGCTGGTACGCAGTATTTT. The full variable domain, completed using reference TRBV7-3 and TRBJ2-3, is GAGVSQTPSNKVTEKGKYVELRCDPISGHTALYWYRQSLGQGPEFLIYFQGTGAADDSGLPNDRFFAVRPEGSVSTLKIQRTERGDSAVYLCASSFSSGGAGTQYFGPGTRLTVL.

V and J are TRBV6-1 and TRBJ2-3; 11 bases are shared with TRBD2. V lost 4 bases and J lost 5; bases outside the gene matches: 8. Germline V gives CDR1 MNHNS, CDR2 SASEGT. This CDR3 comprises 16 residues. The CDR3 loop is CASSVLAGGGRDTQYF. The CDR3 DNA reads as TGTGCCAGCAGTGTCCTAGCGGGGGGTGGGAGAGATACGCAGTATTTT.

There are a few counts of this clone. In DNA form, the CDR3 reads TGTGCCAGCAGCTTGGATCCTCGGGGACGGAATAATTCACCCCTCCACTTT. Amino acid sequence: CASSLDPRGRNNSPLHF. The chain links TRBV13 to TRBJ1-6, with D maybe TRBD1 (5 bases). V was shortened by 3 bases and J by 5 bases, with 17 bases between the two germline ends. Germline V gives CDR1 PRHDT, CDR2 FYEKMQ (reference sequence). The CDR3 totals 17 residues.